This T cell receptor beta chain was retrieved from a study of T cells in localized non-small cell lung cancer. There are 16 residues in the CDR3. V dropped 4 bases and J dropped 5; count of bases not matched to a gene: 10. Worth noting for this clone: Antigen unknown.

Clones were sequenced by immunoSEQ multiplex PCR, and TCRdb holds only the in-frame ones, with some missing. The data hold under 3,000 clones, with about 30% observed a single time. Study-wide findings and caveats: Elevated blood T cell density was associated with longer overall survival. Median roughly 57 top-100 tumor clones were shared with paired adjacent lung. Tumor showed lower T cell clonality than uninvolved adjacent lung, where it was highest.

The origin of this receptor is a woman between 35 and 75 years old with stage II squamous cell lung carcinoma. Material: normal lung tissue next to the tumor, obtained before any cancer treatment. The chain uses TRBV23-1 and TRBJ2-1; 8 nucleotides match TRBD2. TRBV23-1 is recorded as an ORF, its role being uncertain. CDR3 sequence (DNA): TGCGCCAGCAGTCCGGGAGGGGCCTTAGCCCACAATGAGCAGTTCTTC. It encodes CASSPGGALAHNEQFF.